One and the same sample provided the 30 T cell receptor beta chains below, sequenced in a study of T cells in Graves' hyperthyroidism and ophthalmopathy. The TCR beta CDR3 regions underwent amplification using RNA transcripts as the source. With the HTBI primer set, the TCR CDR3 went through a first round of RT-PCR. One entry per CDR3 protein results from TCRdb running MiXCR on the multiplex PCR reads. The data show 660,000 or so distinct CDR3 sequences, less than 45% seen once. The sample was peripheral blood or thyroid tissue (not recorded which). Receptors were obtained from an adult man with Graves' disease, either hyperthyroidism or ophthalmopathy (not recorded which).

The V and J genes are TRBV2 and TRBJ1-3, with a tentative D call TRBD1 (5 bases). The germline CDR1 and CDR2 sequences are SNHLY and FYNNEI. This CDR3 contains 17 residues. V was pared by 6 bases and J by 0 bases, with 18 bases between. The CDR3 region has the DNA TGTGCCAGCAGGCAATGGGGGGACGGGAGCTCTGGAAACACCATATATTTT. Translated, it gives CASRQWGDGSSGNTIYF.

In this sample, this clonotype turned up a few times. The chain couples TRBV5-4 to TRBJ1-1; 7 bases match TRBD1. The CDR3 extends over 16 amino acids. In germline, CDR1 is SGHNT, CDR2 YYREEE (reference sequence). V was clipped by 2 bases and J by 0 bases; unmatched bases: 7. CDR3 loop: CASSFRQGPMNTEAFF. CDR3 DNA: TGTGCCAGCAGCTTTAGACAGGGCCCAATGAACACTGAAGCTTTCTTT.

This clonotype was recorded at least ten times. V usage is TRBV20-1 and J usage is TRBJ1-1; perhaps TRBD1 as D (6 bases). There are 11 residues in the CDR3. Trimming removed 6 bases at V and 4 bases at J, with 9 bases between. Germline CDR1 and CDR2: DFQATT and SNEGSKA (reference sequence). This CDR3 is CSATGLTEAFF. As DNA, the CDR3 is TGCAGTGCCACAGGGCTCACTGAAGCTTTCTTT.

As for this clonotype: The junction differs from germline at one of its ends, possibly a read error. CDR3 in amino acids: CASVVRDTNYGYTF. CDR3 nucleotides: TGTGCCAGTGTGGTTAGGGATACTAATTATGGCTACACCTTC. The chain joins TRBV6-6 to TRBJ1-2; D is uncertain. CDR3 length: 14 amino acids. Looked up from germline, CDR1 is MNHNY and CDR2 is SVGAGI (reference sequence).

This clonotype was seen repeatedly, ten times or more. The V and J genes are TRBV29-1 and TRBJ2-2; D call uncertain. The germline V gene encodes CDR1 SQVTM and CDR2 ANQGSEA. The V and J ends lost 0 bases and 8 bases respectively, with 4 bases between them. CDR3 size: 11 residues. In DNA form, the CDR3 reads TGCAGCGTTGAAGACTCAGGGGAGCTGTTTTTT. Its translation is CSVEDSGELFF.

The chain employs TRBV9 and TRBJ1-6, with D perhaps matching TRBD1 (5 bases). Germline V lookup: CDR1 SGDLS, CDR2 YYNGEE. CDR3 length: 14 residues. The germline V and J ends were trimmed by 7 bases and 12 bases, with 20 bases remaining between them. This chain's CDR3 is CASSPGRDQRPLHF. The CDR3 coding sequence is TGTGCCAGCTCACCAGGGCGGGACCAGCGACCCCTCCACTTT.

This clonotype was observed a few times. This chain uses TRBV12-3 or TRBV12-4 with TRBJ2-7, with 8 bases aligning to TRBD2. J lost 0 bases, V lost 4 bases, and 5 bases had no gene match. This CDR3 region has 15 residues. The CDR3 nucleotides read TGTGCCAGCAGTTCTCCAACTAGCGGCTCCTACGAGCAGTACTTC. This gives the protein CASSSPTSGSYEQYF.

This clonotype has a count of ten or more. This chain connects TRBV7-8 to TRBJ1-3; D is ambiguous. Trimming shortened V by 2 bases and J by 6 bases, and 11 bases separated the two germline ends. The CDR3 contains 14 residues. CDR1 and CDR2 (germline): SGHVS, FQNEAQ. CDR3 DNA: TGTGCCAGCAGCTTAACAGAACTAGAAAACACCATATATTTT. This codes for CASSLTELENTIYF.

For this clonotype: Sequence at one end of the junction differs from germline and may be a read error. The CDR3 DNA reads TGCGCCAGCAGCCAAGTTGCGACTAGGGCCAACGTCCTGACTTTC. It encodes CASSQVATRANVLTF. The genes are TRBV7-3 and TRBJ2-6; tentative D call: TRBD2 (5 bases). This CDR3 is 15 amino acids long. Germline loops: CDR1 SGHTA, CDR2 FQGTGA.

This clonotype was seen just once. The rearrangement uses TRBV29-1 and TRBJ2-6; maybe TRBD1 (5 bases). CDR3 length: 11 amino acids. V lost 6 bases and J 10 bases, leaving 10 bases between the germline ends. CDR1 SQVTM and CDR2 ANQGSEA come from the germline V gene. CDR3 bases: TGCAGCGTCCTGACAGCTAACGTCCTGACTTTC. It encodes CSVLTANVLTF.

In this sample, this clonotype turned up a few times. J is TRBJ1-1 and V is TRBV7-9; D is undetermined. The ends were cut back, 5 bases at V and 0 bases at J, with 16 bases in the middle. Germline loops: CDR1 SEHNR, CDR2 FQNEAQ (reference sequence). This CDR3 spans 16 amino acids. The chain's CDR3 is CASSPPRGGMNTEAFF. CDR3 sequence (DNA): TGTGCCAGCAGCCCCCCGAGAGGAGGGATGAACACTGAAGCTTTCTTT.

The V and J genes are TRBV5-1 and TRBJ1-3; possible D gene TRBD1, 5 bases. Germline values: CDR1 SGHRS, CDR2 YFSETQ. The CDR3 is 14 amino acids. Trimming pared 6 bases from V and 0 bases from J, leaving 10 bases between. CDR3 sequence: CASTQGLSGNTIYF. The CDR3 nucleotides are TGCGCCAGCACCCAGGGACTCTCTGGAAACACCATATATTTT.

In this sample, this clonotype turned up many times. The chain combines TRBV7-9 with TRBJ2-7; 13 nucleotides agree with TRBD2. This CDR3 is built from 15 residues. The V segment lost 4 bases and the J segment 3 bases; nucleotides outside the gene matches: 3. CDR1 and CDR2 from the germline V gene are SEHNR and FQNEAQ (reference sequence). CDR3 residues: CASSWTSGGNYEQYF. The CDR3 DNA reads TGTGCCAGCAGCTGGACTAGCGGGGGAAACTACGAGCAGTACTTC.

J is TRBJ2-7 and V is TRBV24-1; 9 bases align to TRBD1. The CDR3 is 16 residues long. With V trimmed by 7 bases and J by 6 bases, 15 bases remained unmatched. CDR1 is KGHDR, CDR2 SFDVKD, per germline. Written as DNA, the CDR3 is TGTGCCACCAGCGCATTGACCCGGGACAGGGAGGGCGAGCAGTACTTC. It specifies CATSALTRDREGEQYF.

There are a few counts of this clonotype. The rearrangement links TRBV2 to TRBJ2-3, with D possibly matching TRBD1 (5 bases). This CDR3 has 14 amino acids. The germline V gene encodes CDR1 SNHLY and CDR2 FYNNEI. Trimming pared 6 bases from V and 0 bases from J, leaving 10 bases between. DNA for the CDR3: TGTGCCAGCAGCTTAAGACAGAGCACAGATACGCAGTATTTT. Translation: CASSLRQSTDTQYF.

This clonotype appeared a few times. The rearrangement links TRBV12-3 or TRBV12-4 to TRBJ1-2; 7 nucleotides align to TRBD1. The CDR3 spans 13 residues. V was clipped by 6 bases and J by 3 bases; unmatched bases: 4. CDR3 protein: CASRPGTDYGYTF. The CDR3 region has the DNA TGTGCCAGCAGACCTGGGACAGACTATGGCTACACCTTC.

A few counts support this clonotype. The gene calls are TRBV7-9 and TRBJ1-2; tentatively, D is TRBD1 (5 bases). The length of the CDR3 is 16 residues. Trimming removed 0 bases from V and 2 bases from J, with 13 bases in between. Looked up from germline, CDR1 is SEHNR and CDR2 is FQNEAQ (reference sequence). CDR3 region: CASSLAGDFRNYGYTF. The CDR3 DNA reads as TGTGCCAGCAGCTTAGCAGGGGACTTTCGAAACTATGGCTACACCTTC.

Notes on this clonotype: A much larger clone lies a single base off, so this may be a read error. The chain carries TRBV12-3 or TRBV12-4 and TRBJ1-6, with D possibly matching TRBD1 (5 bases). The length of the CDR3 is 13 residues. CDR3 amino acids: CTSSFDSNSPLHF. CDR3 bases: TGTACCAGCAGTTTCGACAGTAATTCACCCCTCCACTTT.

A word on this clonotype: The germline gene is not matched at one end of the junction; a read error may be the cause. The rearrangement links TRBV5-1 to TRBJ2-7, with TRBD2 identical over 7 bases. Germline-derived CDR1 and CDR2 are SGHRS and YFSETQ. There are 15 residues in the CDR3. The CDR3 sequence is CASSLGLADSYQQYF. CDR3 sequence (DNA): TGCGCCAGCAGCTTGGGGCTAGCGGACTCCTACCAGCAGTACTTC. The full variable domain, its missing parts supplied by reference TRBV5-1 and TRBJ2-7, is KAGVTQTPRYLIKTRGQQVTLSCSPISGHRSVSWYQQTPGQGLQFLFEYFSETQRNKGNFPGRFSGRQFSNSRSEMNVSTLELGDSALYLCASSLGLADSYQQYFGPGTRLTVT.

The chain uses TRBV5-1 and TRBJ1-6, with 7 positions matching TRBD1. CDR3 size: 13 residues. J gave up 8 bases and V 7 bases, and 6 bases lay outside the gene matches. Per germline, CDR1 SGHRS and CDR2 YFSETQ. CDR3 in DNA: TGCGCCAGCCGATGGGACAGTTATTCACCCCTCCACTTT. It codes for CASRWDSYSPLHF.

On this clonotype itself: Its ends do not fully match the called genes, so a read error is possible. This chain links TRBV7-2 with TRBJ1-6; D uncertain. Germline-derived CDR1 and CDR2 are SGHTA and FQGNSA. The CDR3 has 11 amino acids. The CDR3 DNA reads TGTGCCAGCGCAGCTAATTCACCCCCCCACTTT. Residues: CASAANSPPHF.

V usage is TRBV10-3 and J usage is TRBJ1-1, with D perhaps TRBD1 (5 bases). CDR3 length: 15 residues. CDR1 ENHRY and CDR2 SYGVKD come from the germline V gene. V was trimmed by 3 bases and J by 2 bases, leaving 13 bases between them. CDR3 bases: TGTGCCATCAGTGATCCGACAGACCTAAACACTGAAGCTTTCTTT. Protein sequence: CAISDPTDLNTEAFF.

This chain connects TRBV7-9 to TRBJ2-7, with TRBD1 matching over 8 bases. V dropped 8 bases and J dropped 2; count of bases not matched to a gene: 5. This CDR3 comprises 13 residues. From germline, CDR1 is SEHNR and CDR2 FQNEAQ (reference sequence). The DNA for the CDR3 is TGTGCCAGCGTACAGGGGGGTCCCTACGAGCAGTACTTC. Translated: CASVQGGPYEQYF.

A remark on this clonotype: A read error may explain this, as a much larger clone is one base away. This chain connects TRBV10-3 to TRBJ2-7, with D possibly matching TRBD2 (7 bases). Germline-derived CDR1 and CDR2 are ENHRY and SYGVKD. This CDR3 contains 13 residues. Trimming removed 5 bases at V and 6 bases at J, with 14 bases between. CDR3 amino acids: CAISLGQRGEQYF. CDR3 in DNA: TGTGCCATCAGTTTAGGACAGCGGGGCGAGCAGTACTTC.

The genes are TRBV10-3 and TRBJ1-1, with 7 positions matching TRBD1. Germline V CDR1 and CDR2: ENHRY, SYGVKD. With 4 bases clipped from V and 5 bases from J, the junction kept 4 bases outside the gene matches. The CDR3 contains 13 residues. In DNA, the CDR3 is TGTGCCATCAGTGTACAGGGGATTACTGAAGCTTTCTTT. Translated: CAISVQGITEAFF.

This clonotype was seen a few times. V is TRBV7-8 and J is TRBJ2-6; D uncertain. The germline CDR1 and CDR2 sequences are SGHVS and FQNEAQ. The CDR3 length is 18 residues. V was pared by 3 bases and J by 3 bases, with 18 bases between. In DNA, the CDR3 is TGTGCCAGCAGCTTTCGATGGTCGAGCGCATTTGGGGCCAACGTCCTGACTTTC. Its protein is CASSFRWSSAFGANVLTF.

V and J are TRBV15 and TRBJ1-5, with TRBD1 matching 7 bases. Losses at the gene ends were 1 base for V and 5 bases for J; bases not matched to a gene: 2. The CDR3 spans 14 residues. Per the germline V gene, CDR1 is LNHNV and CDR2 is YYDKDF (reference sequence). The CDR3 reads CATSRGQGDQPQHF. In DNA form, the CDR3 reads TGTGCCACCAGCAGAGGACAGGGCGATCAGCCCCAGCATTTT.

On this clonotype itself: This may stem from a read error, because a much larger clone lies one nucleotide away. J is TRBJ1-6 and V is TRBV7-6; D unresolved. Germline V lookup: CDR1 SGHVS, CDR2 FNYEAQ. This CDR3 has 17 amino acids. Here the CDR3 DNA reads TGTGCCAGCAGCTTAACCCCCGTCAGCTCCGATAATTCACCCCTCCACTTT. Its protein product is CASSLTPVSSDNSPLHF.

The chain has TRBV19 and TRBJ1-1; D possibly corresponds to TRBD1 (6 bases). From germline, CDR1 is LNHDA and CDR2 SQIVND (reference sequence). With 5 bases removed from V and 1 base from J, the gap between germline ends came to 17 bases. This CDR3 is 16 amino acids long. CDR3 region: CASSPLGGVSNTEAFF. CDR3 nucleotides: TGTGCCAGTAGTCCCCTAGGGGGGGTTTCGAACACTGAAGCTTTCTTT.

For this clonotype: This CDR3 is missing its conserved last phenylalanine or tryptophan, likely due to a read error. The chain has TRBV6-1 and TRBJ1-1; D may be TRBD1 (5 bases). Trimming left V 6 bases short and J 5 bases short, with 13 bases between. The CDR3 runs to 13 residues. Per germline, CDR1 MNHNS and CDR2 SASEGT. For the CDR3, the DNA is TGTGCCAGCAGCCAAGCGGGGGGGACTGAAGCTTTCCTT. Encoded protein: CASSQAGGTEAFL.